The clone carrying this T cell receptor (beta chain) showed up just a few times. TCRdb's copy holds only in-frame clones and misses some; the assay was immunoSEQ multiplex PCR. Found here are about 38,000 clones, 90% of them singletons; the top ten hold more than 0.5%. The data derive from a study of T cell changes during pregnancy in multiple sclerosis. There are 14 residues in the CDR3. The germline V gene encodes CDR1 LGHNT and CDR2 FRNRAP. V shed 6 bases, J shed 5 bases, and the junction held 6 bases outside the gene matches. The input for sequencing was CD4+ T cells from peripheral blood mononuclear cells, taken in the second trimester of pregnancy. This receptor was identified in a female donor with multiple sclerosis, enrolled in a pregnancy study. The chain employs TRBV12-5 and TRBJ1-4; TRBD1 agrees at 7 bases. CDR3 coding DNA: TGTGCTAGTGGCCCTGGGACAGTGAATGAAAAACTGTTTTTT. Translated: CASGPGTVNEKLFF.